This T cell receptor beta chain was sequenced for a study of T cell responses to AZD1222 COVID-19 vaccine. Findings and caveats of the study: Among AZD1222 vaccinees, only six or seven were seropositive at baseline.

Details on this clone: Its specificity is not known.

Germline lookup yields CDR1 SGHTA and CDR2 FQGNSA. V gave up 4 bases and J gave up 2 bases, with 8 bases separating them. The CDR3 loop spans 13 amino acids. Only in-frame clones appear in the TCRdb table, and some are missing; sequencing was by immunoSEQ multiplex PCR. Of roughly 180,000 clones in the sample, approximately 90% were seen once. This rearrangement joins TRBV7-2 to TRBJ1-2; D is ambiguous. The origin of this receptor is an adult in good health. The sequencing used peripheral blood, collected on day 0 of AZD1222 vaccination. In DNA, the CDR3 is TGTGCCAGCAGCTCTCGCAGAAACTATGGCTACACCTTC. Its translation is CASSSRRNYGYTF.